This TCR beta chain came from a study of CD8 T cells in Susac syndrome. Regarding this clonotype: Its specificity is not known.

The authors sequenced TCR beta from blood CD8+ and CD4+ T cells. This CDR3 is 14 amino acids long. The junction had 4 bases not matched to a gene; V was cut back by 5 bases and J by 6 bases. Germline loops: CDR1 SGHVS, CDR2 FQNEAQ. Broader study findings: The study conceded that relatively few individuals underwent its TCR sequencing and HLA analysis.

The RNA input was about 0.45 to 1 ug, and it was reverse transcribed with random hexamers. Amplification of the TCR beta CDR3 was carried out by immunoSEQ multiplex PCR, which spanned a total of 54 Vbeta and 13 Jbeta segments. A single record per CDR3 protein comes from TCRdb applying MiXCR to the immunoSEQ multiplex PCR reads. The sample holds 180,000 or so distinct CDR3 sequences, less than 95% seen once. Sequencing was performed on CD4+ T cells from PBMCs. This chain joins TRBV7-8 and TRBJ2-7; TRBD2 aligns across 13 bases. The TCR sequence derives from a human donor in good health. The CDR3 DNA is TGTGCCAGCAGCCACGGGACTAGCGGGGCCGAGCAGTACTTC. It yields the protein CASSHGTSGAEQYF.